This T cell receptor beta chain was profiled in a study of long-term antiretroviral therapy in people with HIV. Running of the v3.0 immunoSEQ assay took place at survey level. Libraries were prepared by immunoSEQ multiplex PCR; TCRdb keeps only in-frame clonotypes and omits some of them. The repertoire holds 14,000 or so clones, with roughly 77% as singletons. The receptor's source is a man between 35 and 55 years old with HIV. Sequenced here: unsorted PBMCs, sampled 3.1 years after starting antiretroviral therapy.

CDR3 DNA: TGTGCCAGCAGCTTAGAGGGGACAGCTTTCTTT. It translates to CASSLEGTAFF. V is TRBV11-2 and J is TRBJ1-1, with D possibly being TRBD1 (5 bases). Germline CDR1 SGHAT, CDR2 FQNNGV. This CDR3 has 11 amino acids. V was pared by 0 bases and J by 10 bases, with 6 bases between.